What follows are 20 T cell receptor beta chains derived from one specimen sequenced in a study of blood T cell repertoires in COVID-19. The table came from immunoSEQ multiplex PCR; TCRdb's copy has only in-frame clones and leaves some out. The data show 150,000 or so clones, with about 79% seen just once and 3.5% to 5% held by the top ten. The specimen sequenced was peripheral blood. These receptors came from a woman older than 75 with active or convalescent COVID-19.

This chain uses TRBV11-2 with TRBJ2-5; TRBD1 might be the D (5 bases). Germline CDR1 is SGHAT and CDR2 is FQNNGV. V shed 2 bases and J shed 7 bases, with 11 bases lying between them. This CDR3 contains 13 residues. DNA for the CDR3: TGTGCCAGCAGCTTACGACAGAAGGGGACCCAGTACTTC. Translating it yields CASSLRQKGTQYF.

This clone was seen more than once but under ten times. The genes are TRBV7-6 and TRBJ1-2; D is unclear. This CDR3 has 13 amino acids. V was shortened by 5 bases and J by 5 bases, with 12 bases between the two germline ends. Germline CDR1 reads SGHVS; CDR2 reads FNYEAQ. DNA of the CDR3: TGTGCCAGCAGCCCTGGAGGAGGGTATGGCTACACCTTC. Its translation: CASSPGGGYGYTF. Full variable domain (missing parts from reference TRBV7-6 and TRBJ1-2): GAGVSQSPRYKVTKRGQDVALRCDPISGHVSLYWYRQALGQGPEFLTYFNYEAQQDKSGLPNDRFSAERPEGSISTLTIQRTEQRDSAMYRCASSPGGGYGYTFGSGTRLTVV.

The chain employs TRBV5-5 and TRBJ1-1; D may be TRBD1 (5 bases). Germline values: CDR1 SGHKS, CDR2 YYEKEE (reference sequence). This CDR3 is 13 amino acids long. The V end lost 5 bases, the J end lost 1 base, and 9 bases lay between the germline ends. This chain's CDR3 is CASSSQGNTEAFF. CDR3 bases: TGTGCCAGCAGTTCCCAGGGGAACACTGAAGCTTTCTTT.

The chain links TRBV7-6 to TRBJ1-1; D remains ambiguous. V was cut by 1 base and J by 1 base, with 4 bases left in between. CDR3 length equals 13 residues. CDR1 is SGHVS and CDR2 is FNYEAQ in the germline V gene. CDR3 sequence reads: CASSLVENTEAFF. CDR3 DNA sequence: TGTGCCAGCAGCTTAGTAGAGAACACTGAAGCTTTCTTT.

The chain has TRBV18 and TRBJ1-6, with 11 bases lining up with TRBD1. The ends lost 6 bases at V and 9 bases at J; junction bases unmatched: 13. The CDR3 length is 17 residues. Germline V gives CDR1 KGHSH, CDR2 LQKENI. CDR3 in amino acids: CASSPNAPGQGGSPLHF. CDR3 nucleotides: TGTGCCAGCTCCCCCAATGCGCCGGGACAGGGGGGTTCACCCCTCCACTTT.

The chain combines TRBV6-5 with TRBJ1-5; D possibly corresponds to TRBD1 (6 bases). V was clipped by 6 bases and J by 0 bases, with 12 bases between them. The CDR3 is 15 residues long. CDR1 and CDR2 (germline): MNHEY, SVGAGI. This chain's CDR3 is CASRGADYSNQPQHF. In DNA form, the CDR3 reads TGTGCCAGCAGGGGGGCAGACTATAGCAATCAGCCCCAGCATTTT.

For the CDR3, the DNA is TGTGCCAGCAGCGGACAGGGGGACCTTGGTCGAAGCTCCTACAATGAGCAGTTCTTC. This sequence encodes CASSGQGDLGRSSYNEQFF. This chain links TRBV21-1 with TRBJ2-1; the table names TRBD1, a call not compared with the DNA. TRBV21-1 is a recognized pseudogene. This CDR3 is built from 19 residues.

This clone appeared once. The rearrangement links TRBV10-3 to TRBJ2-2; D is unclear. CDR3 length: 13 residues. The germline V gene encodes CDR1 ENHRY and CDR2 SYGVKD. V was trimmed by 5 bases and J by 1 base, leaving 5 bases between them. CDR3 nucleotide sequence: TGTGCCATCAGTCAACAGAACACCGGGGAGCTGTTTTTT. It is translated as CAISQQNTGELFF.

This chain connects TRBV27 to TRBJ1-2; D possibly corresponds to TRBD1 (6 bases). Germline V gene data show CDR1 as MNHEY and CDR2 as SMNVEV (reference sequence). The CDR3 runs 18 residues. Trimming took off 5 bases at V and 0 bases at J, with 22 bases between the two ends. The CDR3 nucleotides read TGTGCCAGCAGTGTCTACAGGGCGCCCTTGGGGGCTAACTATGGCTACACCTTC. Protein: CASSVYRAPLGANYGYTF.

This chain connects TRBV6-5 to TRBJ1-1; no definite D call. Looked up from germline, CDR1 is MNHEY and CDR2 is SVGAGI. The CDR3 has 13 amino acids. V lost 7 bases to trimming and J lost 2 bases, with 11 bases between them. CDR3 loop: CASIGWSNTEAFF. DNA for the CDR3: TGTGCCAGCATTGGGTGGAGCAACACTGAAGCTTTCTTT.

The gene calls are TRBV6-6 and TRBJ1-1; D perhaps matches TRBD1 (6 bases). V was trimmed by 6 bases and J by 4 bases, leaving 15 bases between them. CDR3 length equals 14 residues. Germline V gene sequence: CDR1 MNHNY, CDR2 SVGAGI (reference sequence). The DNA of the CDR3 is TGTGCCAGCAGCTACGATAGGGGGAGCACTGAAGCTTTCTTT. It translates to CASSYDRGSTEAFF.

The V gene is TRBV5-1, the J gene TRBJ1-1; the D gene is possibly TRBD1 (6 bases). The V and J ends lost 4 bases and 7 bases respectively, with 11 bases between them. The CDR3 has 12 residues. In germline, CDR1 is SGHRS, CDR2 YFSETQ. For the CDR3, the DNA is TGCGCCAGCAGCGGACAGTTTGGTGAAGCTTTCTTT. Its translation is CASSGQFGEAFF.

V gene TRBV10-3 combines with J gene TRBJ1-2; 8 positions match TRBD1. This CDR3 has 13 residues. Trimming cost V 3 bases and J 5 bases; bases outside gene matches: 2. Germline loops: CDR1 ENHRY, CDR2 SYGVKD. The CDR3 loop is CAISERTGYGYTF. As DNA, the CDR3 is TGTGCCATCAGTGAAAGGACAGGGTATGGCTACACCTTC.

CDR3 sequence: CASSLTTARDQPQHF. CDR3 coding DNA: TGTGCCAGCAGTTTAACTACGGCCAGGGATCAGCCCCAGCATTTT. The rearrangement uses TRBV28 and TRBJ1-5; possible D gene TRBD1, 5 bases. The CDR3 extends over 15 amino acids. Germline V gives CDR1 MDHEN, CDR2 SYDVKM. V shed 2 bases and J shed 5 bases, with 13 bases lying between them.

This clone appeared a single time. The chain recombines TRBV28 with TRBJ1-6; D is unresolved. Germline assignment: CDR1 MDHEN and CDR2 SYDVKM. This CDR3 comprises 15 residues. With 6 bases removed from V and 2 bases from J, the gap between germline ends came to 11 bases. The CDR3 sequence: CASSLPQPYNSPLHF. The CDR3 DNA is TGTGCCAGCAGCCTACCACAGCCCTATAATTCACCCCTCCACTTT.

For the CDR3, the DNA is TGTGCCAGCAGCTCATGGAGCGGGGGCCTTAATTCACCCCTCCACTTT. Translating it yields CASSSWSGGLNSPLHF. This rearrangement joins TRBV3-1 (or the pseudogene TRBV3-2) to TRBJ1-6, with D maybe TRBD1 (6 bases). The CDR3 loop spans 16 amino acids. V was pared by 5 bases and J by 6 bases, with 17 bases between. CDR1 is LGHDT and CDR2 is YNNKEL in the germline V gene (reference sequence).

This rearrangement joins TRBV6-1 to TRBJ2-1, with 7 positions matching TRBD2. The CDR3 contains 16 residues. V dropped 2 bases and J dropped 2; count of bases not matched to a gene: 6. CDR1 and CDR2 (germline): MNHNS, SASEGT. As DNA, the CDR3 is TGTGCCAGCAGTGAAAGTAGGACTAGAACCTACAATGAGCAGTTCTTC. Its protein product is CASSESRTRTYNEQFF.

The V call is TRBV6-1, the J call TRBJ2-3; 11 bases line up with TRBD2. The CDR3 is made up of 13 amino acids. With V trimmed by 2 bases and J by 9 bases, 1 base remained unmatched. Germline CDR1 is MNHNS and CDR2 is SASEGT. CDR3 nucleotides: TGTGCCAGCAGTGAAAGGACTAGCGGGACGCAGTATTTT. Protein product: CASSERTSGTQYF.

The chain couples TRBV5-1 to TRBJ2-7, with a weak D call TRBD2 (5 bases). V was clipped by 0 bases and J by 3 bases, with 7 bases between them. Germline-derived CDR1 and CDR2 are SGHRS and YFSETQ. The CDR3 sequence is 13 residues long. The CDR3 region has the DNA TGCGCCAGCAGCTTGGGGACTTACTACGAGCAGTACTTC. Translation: CASSLGTYYEQYF.

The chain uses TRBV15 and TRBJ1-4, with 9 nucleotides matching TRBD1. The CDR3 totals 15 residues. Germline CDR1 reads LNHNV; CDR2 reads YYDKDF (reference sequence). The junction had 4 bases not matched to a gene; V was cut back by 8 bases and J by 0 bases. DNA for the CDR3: TGTGCCACCGGGACAGGGCTGTCAACTAATGAAAAACTGTTTTTT. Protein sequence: CATGTGLSTNEKLFF.